Listed below are T cell receptor beta chains from one sample, sequenced in a study of blood T cell repertoires in COVID-19. This table comes from immunoSEQ multiplex PCR, and its TCRdb copy is limited to in-frame clones, with some not included. Of about 190,000 clones in the sample, 86% were seen once. Material for sequencing was PBMCs or T cells enriched from blood (not recorded which). The receptors shown here come from a woman aged 40 to 55 in a cohort exposed to, infected with or recovered from COVID-19 (not recorded which). Both conserved end residues are part of each CDR3. A D gene is named only where the DNA matches it firmly. A clone size is listed for some rows: how often the clone was seen (once, few, many), or a class if it is expanded.

J: TRBJ1-2; size: NA; D: TRBD1; length: 15; V: TRBV6-5; DNA: TGTGCCAGCAGTTACTATGGGACAGAAGACTATGGCTACACCTTC; CDR3: CASSYYGTEDYGYTF
J: TRBJ2-1; size: NA; D: NA; length: 15; V: TRBV11-3; DNA: TGTGCCAGCGGTGTCGCATCGCAGGGCTTTGATGAGCAGTTCTTC; CDR3: CASGVASQGFDEQFF
J: TRBJ2-2; size: NA; D: NA; length: 15; V: TRBV19; DNA: TGTGCCACCCAATCACCGGGAGCTAACACCGGGGAGCTGTTTTTT; CDR3: CATQSPGANTGELFF
J: TRBJ1-2; size: NA; D: TRBD1; length: 16; V: TRBV3-1/TRBV3-2; DNA: TGTGCCAGCAGCCAACAGAGGGACAGCTTAGCCTATGGCTACACCTTC; CDR3: CASSQQRDSLAYGYTF
J: TRBJ1-3; size: NA; D: NA; length: 16; V: TRBV27; DNA: TGTGCCAGCAGTTCGGTGGTCCCGAGCTCTGGAAACACCATATATTTT; CDR3: CASSSVVPSSGNTIYF
J: TRBJ2-7; size: NA; D: NA; length: 16; V: TRBV5-1; DNA: TGCGCCAGCAGCTTGGTCGGGGAATCCCGACCCTACGAGCAGTACTTC; CDR3: CASSLVGESRPYEQYF
J: TRBJ2-3; size: once; D: TRBD2; length: 16; V: TRBV11-2; DNA: TGTGCCAGCAGCACTAGCGGGGGGGCGAGCACAGATACGCAGTATTTT; CDR3: CASSTSGGASTDTQYF
J: TRBJ2-7; size: NA; D: NA; length: 14; V: TRBV5-1; DNA: TGCGCCAGCAGCGGCCGGGGTCCCGGTTACGAGCAGTACTTC; CDR3: CASSGRGPGYEQYF
J: TRBJ1-2; size: NA; D: TRBD1; length: 15; V: TRBV4-1; DNA: TGCGCCAGCAGCCATTGGGGGACAGAATCCTATGGCTACACCTTC; CDR3: CASSHWGTESYGYTF
J: TRBJ1-1; size: NA; D: NA; length: 13; V: TRBV19; DNA: TGTGCCAGTAGTATTTTGGCATTCACTGAAGCTTTCTTT; CDR3: CASSILAFTEAFF
J: TRBJ1-1; size: NA; D: NA; length: 14; V: TRBV6-1; DNA: TGTGCCAGCAGTGAAGGGGGCCGCGGCACTGAAGCTTTCTTT; CDR3: CASSEGGRGTEAFF